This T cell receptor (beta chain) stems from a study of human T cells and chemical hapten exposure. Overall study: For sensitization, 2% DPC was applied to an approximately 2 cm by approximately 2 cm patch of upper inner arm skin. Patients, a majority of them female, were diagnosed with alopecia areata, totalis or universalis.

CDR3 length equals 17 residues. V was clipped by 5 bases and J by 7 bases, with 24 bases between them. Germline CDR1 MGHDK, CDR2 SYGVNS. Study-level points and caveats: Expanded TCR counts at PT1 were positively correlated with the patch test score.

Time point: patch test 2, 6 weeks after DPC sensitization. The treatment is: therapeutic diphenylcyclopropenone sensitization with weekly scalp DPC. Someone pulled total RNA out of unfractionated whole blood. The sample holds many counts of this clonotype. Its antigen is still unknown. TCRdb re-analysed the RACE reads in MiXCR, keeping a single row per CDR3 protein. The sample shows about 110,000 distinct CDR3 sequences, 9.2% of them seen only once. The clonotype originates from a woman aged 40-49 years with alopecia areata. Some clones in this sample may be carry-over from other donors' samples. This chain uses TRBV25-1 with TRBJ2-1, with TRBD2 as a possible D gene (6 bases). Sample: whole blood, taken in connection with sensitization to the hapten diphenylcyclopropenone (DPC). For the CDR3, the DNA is TGTGCCAGCAGTCCCGCCCTCGGGCTAGCGAGGGAGAATGAGCAGTTCTTC. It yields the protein CASSPALGLARENEQFF. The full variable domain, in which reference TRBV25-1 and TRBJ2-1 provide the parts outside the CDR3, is EADIYQTPRYLVIGTGKKITLECSQTMGHDKMYWYQQDPGMELHLIHYSYGVNSTEKGDLSSESTVSRIRTEHFPLTLESARPSHTSQYLCASSPALGLARENEQFFGPGTRLTVL.